What follows is one T cell receptor beta chain and its context. Its antigen is unknown. Every subset had its genomic DNA shared out evenly among several immunoSEQ plates. Data came from immunoSEQ multiplex PCR; TCRdb stores just in-frame clones and leaves some out. The repertoire consists of under 850,000 clones, with around 92% occurring once and the leading ten covering around 24%. This record comes from a study of shared clonotypes between healthy human individuals. Overall study findings and caveats: Clonotype sharing among donors was thought likely to change with sequencing depth.

CD45RO-negative cells were positively selected for CCR7, leaving out terminally differentiated effector memory CD45RA+ cells. The CDR3 runs to 17 residues. Germline V gene lookup returns CDR1 PRHDT and CDR2 FYEKMQ (reference sequence). V gave up 4 bases and J gave up 7 bases, with 22 bases separating them. V gene TRBV13 combines with J gene TRBJ2-2; possibly TRBD2 for D (5 bases). This TCR was recovered from a man between 25 and 39 years old in good health. Sequencing input: naive CD8+ T cells sorted from blood. CDR3 DNA sequence: TGTGCCAGCAGCTCCAACGAGGGAACCCTCACGATCGGGGAGCTGTTTTTT. This encodes CASSSNEGTLTIGELFF.